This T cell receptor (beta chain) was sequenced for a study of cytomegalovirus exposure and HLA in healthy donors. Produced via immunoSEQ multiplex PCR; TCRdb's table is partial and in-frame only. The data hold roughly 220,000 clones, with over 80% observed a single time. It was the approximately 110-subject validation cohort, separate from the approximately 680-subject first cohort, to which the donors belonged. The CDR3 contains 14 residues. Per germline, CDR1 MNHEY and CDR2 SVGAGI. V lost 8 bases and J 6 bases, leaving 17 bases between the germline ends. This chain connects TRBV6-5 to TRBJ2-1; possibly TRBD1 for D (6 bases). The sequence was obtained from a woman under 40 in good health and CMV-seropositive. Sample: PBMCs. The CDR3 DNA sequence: TGTGCCAGCTCCTCTATCTTGGGGGCCAATGAGCAGTTCTTC. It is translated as CASSSILGANEQFF.